The T cell receptor (beta chain) under discussion was sequenced for a study of blood T cells in healthy people across ages (dated by TCRdb to between 2014 and 2016). Turning to the overall study: Template switching captured roughly one uniquely barcoded TCR beta cDNA molecule per two T cells in model experiments. Four age groups were formed from the donors: young (average approximately 15 years), middle-aged (just under 40), aged (about 62) and long-lived (approximately 80). Using deep sequencing normalized with unique cDNA molecular identifiers, the study measured how TCR beta repertoire diversity changes with age. Using the same blood draw, the study looked at two additional independent replicas of 1 million unique cDNA reads for two donors, one aged 18 to 30 and the other aged 80 or older.

General findings and caveats noted by the study authors: Donor CMV infection status was unknown, potentially confounding age-related changes in expanded clonotypes. A strong correlation was found between observed TCR beta diversity and the percentage of naive T cells measured by flow cytometry. As age increased, observed TCR beta diversity per million T cells dropped in a roughly linear way, and a significant reduction was already evident by age about 40. Conclusive comparison of naive and antigen-experienced compartments was prevented by the profiling of bulk unsorted PBMCs. Total diversity estimates from one million sequenced T cells were considered lower bounds and underestimates. Compared with the aged group, the long-lived group had more naive CD4+ T cells, fewer expanded clones and increased TCR diversity, suggesting age selection.

CDR3 length: 14 amino acids, cysteine to phenylalanine. Of all the DNA, just the CDR3 is kept, 42 bases in frame from base 1. Per the germline V gene, SQVTM is the CDR1 and ANQGSEA is the CDR2. V ends up 7 bases short and J 7 bases short, with an unmatched junction base count of 6. The library was generated by 5' RACE. These reads were obtained on an Illumina HiSeq 2500. A second PCR of about 6 to 11 cycles was run with a J-beta primer mix and a sample-barcoded 5' primer. A template-switch 5' adaptor carrying 12 random nucleotides introduced a unique molecular identifier onto each TCR beta cDNA molecule. Each sample yielded at least 3 million CDR3-containing paired-end reads. The Mint cDNA synthesis kit, primed by a TRBC-specific oligonucleotide, was used to synthesize first-strand cDNA from all RNA. All cDNA was treated with uracil-DNA glycosylase and then went through a first 18-cycle PCR with the universal primers M1SS and BC2_uni_R. The study's own analysis went as follows. For normalization, 1 million high-quality reads were randomly selected from each sample, with every read carrying a distinct molecular identifier. Instead of being binned into consensus sequences, reads with shared molecular identifiers were discarded. MiTCR, with a Q25 quality threshold and the strictest error-elimination algorithm, was used for CDR3 identification, clonotype clustering and error correction. A nonparametric unseen species model with Euler transformation was used to estimate a lower bound on total TCR beta diversity. In-frame beta chains were kept once TCRdb had trimmed the public reads at Q25 with fastp and called clones with MiXCR. Every entry covers one CDR3 protein and lists the most common genes and DNA from its rows. The V and J calls follow TCRdb's processing rather than the paper's. The sample table records around 800,000 distinct CDR3 sequences; around a quarter of these occur just once. Jointly, the top ten make up approximately 2.9% of the sample.

The donors were around 39 Caucasian individuals from Russia, aged roughly 6 to 90 years, who were systemically healthy. Each donor gave around 9 milliliters of peripheral blood, collected into EDTA-treated Vacutainer tubes. Ficoll-Paque density-gradient centrifugation was used to isolate PBMCs, with at least 7 million per sample. Total RNA was extracted from PBMCs with Trizol reagent, with at least 6 micrograms obtained per sample. Naive CD45RAhigh/CD27high T cell percentages were measured by flow cytometry on a PBMC aliquot from every donor. A few counts support this clonotype. This receptor's antigen is unknown. No much larger clonotype is one base removed from it; base qualities were not supplied. In addition, the sample was reused for a study of T cells of mothers and their children. Taken from the second paper: Nine systemically healthy Caucasian individuals served as donors, namely three mothers together with their six children. cDNA synthesis used all of the extracted RNA, with 1.5 ug of RNA in each 15 ul reaction. In the second PCR, sample barcodes and 2-4 random nucleotides were introduced via the M1S primer. More than 9 million TCR beta CDR3 reads were obtained from each mother, and about 3 million reads were obtained from each child. Thymic selection shapes the output of TCR recombination in a similar way in related and unrelated pairs, and inherited differences have a minor effect. Normalized repertoire overlap in related mother-child pairs was always slightly higher than in unrelated mother-child pairs, but the difference was never significant. No persistent microchimeric T cell clones were detected, at a sensitivity of roughly 93 clones per million clonotypes. To look for features that set related mother-child pairs apart from unrelated individuals, the researchers ran deep NGS to compare the TCR beta repertoires of mothers and children. On average, the children were approximately 11 +/- 4 years old, while the mothers were about 37 +/- 4 years old. After adapters were ligated using NEBNext reagents, the libraries underwent 100+100 nt paired-end sequencing on an Illumina HiSeq 2000. To prevent cross-contamination, the mother and child libraries were prepared a month apart and were sequenced in separate runs. For each donor, somewhere between roughly 500,000 and 2,300,000 distinct TCR beta clonotypes were identified. Naive TCR beta clonotypes were estimated from low-frequency clonotypes matched to each donor's FACS-determined naive share, without sorting.

The rearranged segments are TRBV29-1 and TRBJ2-1, with 14 central nucleotides matching TRBD2. The sequenced sample was blood. The sequence derives from a boy between 10 and 17 years old in good health. The DNA is as follows: TGCAGCGCGACTAGCGGGGGGGGCCAGAATGAGCAGTTCTTC. Its translation is CSATSGGGQNEQFF.